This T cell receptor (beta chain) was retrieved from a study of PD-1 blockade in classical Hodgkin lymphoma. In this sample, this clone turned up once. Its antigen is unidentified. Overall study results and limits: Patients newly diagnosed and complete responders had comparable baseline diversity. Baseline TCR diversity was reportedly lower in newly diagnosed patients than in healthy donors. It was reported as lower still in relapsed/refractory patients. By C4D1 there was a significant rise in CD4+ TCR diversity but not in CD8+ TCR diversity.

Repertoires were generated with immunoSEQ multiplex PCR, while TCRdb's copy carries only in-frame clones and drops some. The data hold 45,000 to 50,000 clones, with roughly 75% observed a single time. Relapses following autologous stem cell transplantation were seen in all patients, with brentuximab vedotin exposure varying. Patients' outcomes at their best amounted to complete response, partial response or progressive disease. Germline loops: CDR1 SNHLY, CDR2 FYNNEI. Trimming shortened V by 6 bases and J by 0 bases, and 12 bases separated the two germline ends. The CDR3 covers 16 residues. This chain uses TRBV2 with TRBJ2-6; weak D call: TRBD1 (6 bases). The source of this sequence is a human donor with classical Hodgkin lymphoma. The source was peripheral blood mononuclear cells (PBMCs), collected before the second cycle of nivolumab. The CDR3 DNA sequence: TGTGCCAGCAGGCTGGAACAGGGCTCTGGGGCCAACGTCCTGACTTTC. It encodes CASRLEQGSGANVLTF.